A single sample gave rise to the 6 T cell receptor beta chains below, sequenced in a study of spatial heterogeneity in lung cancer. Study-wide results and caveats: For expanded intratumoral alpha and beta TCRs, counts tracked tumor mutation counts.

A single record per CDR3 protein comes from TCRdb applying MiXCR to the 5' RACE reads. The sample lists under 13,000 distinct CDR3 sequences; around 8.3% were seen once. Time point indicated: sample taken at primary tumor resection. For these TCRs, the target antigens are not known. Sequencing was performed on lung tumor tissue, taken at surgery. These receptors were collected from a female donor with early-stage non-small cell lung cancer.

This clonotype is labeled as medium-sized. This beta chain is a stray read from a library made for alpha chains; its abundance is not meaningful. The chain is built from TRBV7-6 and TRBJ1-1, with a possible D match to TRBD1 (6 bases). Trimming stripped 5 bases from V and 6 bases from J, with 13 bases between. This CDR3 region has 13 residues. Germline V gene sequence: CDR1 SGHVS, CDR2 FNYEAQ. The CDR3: CASSALTGSEAFF. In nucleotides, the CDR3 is TGTGCCAGCAGCGCGCTGACAGGTTCTGAAGCTTTCTTT. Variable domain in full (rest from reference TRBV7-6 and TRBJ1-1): GAGVSQSPRYKVTKRGQDVALRCDPISGHVSLYWYRQALGQGPEFLTYFNYEAQQDKSGLPNDRFSAERPEGSISTLTIQRTEQRDSAMYRCASSALTGSEAFFGQGTRLTVV.

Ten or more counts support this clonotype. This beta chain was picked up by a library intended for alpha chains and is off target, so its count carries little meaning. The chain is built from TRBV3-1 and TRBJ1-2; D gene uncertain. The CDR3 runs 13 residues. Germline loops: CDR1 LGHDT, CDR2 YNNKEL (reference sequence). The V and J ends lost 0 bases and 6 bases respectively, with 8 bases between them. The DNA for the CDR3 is TGTGCCAGCAGCCAAGAGCTTAGCCATGGCTACACCTTC. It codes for CASSQELSHGYTF.

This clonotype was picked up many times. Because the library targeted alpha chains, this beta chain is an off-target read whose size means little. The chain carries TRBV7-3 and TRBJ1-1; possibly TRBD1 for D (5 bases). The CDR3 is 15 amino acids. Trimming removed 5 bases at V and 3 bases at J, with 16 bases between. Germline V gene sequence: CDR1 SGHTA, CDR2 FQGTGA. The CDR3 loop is CASSRRAGSDTEAFF. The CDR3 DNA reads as TGTGCCAGCAGCCGGAGGGCAGGGAGTGACACTGAAGCTTTCTTT. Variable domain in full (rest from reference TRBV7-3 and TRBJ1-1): GAGVSQTPSNKVTEKGKYVELRCDPISGHTALYWYRQSLGQGPEFLIYFQGTGAADDSGLPNDRFFAVRPEGSVSTLKIQRTERGDSAVYLCASSRRAGSDTEAFFGQGTRLTVV.

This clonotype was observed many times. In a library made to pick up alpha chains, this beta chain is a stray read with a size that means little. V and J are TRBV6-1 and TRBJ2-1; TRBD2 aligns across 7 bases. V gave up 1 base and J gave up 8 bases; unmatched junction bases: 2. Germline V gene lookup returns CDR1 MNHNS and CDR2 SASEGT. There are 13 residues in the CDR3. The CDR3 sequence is CASSEVSGDEQFF. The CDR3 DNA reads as TGTGCCAGCAGTGAAGTAAGCGGGGATGAGCAGTTCTTC.

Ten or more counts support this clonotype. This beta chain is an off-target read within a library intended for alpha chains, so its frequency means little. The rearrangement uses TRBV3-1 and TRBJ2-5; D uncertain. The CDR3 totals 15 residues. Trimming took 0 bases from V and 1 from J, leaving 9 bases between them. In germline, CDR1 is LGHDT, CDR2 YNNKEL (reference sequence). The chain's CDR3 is CASSQDAQRQETQYF. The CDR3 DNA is TGTGCCAGCAGCCAAGATGCACAACGCCAAGAGACCCAGTACTTC.

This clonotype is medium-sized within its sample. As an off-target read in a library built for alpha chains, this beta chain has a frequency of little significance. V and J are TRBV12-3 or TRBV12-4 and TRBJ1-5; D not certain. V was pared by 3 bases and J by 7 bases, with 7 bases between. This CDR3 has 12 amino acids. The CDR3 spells CASSFEGQPQHF. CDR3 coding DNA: TGTGCCAGCAGTTTCGAAGGGCAGCCCCAGCATTTT.